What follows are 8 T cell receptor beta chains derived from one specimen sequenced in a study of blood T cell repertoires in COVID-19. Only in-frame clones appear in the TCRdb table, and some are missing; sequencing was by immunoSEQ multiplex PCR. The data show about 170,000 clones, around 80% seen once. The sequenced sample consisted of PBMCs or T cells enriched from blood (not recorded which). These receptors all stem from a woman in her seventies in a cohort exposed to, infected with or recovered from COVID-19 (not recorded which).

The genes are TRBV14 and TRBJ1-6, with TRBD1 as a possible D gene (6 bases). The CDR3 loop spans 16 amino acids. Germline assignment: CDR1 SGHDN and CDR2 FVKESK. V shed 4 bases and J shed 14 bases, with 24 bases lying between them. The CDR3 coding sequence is TGTGCCAGCAGCCCCTTTCCCGGGGACAAGTCGTCAGCCCTCCACTTT. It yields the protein CASSPFPGDKSSALHF.

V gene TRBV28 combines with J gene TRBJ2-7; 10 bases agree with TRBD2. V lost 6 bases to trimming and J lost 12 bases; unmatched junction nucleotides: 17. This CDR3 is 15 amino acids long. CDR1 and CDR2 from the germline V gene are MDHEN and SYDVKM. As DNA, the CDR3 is TGTGCCAGCAGACCAGGGGGGACTAGCGAAACTGGTCGGTACTTC. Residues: CASRPGGTSETGRYF. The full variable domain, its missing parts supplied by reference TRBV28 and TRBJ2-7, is DVKVTQSSRYLVKRTGEKVFLECVQDMDHENMFWYRQDPGLGLRLIYFSYDVKMKEKGDIPEGYSVSREKKERFSLILESASTNQTSMYLCASRPGGTSETGRYFGPGTRLTVT.

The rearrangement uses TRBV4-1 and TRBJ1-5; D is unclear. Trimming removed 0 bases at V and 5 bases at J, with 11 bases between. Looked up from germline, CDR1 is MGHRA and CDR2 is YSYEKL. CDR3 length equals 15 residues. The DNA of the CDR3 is TGCGCCAGCAGCCAAGATGGAGCAGATTATCAGCCCCAGCATTTT. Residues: CASSQDGADYQPQHF.

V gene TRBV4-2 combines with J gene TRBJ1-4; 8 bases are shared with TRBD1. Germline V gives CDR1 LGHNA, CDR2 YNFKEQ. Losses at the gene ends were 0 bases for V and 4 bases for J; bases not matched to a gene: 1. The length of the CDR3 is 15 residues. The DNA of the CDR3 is TGTGCCAGCAGCCAAGACGGACAGGGTAATGAAAAACTGTTTTTT. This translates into CASSQDGQGNEKLFF.

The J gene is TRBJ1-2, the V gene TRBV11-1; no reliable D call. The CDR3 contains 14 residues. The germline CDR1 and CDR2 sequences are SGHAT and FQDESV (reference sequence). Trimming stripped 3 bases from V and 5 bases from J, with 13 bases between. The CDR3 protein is CASSFAERRYGYTF. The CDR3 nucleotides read TGTGCCAGCAGCTTCGCGGAGAGGAGGTATGGCTACACCTTC.

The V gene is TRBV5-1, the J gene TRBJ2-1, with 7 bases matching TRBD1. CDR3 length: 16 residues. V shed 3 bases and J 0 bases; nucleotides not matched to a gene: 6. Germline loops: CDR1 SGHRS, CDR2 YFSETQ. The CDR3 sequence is CASSSGQLSSYNEQFF. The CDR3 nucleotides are TGCGCCAGCAGCTCGGGACAGCTTAGCTCCTACAATGAGCAGTTCTTC.

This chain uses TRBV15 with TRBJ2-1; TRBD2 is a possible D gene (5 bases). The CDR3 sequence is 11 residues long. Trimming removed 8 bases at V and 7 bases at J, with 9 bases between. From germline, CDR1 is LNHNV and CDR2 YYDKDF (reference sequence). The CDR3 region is CATLARNEQFF. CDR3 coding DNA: TGTGCCACCCTAGCCCGGAATGAGCAGTTCTTC.

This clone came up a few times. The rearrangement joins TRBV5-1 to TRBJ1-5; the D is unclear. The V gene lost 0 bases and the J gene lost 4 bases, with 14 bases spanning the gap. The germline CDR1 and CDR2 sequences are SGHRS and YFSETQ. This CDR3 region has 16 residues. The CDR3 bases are TGCGCCAGCAGCTTGGCCCCGGGAAAGTTGAATCAGCCCCAGCATTTT. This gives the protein CASSLAPGKLNQPQHF.